The T cell receptor beta chain under discussion was sequenced for a study of blood T cell repertoires in COVID-19. This clone showed up just a few times. Clinical history as reported by participants underpinned cohort assignment. Exposed enrollees had met someone with a PCR-confirmed or clinician-diagnosed COVID-19 case at some point within the 2 weeks before study entry. The table came from immunoSEQ multiplex PCR; TCRdb's copy has only in-frame clones and leaves some out. The sample has about 250,000 clones; around 90% are singletons. Sequenced sample: PBMCs or T cells enriched from blood (not recorded which). This clonotype originated in a woman between 35 and 50 years old who had been exposed to COVID-19.

The CDR3 reads CSVPREDRGENTEAFF. As DNA, the CDR3 is TGCAGCGTCCCCCGGGAGGACAGGGGGGAGAACACTGAAGCTTTCTTT. The chain joins TRBV29-1 to TRBJ1-1; 10 bases map to TRBD1. The germline CDR1 and CDR2 sequences are SQVTM and ANQGSEA. This CDR3 has 16 amino acids. The V segment lost 6 bases and the J segment 1 base; nucleotides outside the gene matches: 11.